This T cell receptor beta chain stems from a study of T cells after yellow fever vaccination. TCRdb ran MiXCR on the 5' RACE reads and lists one entry per CDR3 protein. Altogether about 550,000 distinct CDR3 sequences are present, 15% to 20% being singletons, with the ten largest covering 14%. This clonotype occurred a few times. The target antigen is unknown. Study-level results: The secondary response showed a weaker magnitude and a faster peak, day 5 versus 15. Most primary-vaccination clones recurred post-booster (more than 95% CD4, 88% CD8). Sorted repertoires could include abundant contaminating clonotypes from bulk cells.

The germline V gene has CDR1 DFQATT and CDR2 SNEGSKA (reference sequence). The length of the CDR3 is 12 residues. V lost 6 bases to trimming and J lost 4 bases; unmatched junction nucleotides: 4. The sequence derives from a man aged 30 to 45 who received the YFV17D yellow fever vaccine. Specimen: PBMCs, collected 15 days after the yellow fever booster vaccination. V is TRBV20-1 and J is TRBJ1-2, with 8 bases identical to TRBD1. The CDR3 DNA reads TGCAGTGCCCCGGACAGGGTCTATGGCTACACCTTC. It yields the protein CSAPDRVYGYTF.